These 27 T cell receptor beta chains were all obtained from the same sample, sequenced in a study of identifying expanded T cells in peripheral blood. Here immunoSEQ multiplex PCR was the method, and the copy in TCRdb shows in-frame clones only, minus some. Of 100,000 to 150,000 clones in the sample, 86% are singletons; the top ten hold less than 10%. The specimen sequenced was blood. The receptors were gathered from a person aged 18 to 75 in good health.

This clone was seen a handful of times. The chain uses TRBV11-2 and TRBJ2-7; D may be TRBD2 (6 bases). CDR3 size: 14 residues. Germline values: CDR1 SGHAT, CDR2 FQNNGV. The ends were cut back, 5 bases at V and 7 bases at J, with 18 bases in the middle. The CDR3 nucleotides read TGTGCCAGCAGCCTACTCGGGACTCCTGAGGAGCAGTACTTC. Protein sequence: CASSLLGTPEEQYF.

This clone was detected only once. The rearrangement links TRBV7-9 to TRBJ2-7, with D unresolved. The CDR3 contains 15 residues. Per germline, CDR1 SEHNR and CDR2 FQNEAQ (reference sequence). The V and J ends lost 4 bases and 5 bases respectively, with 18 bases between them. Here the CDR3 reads CASSSQRTLTDEQYF. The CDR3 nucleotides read TGTGCCAGCAGCTCCCAACGGACCTTAACGGACGAGCAGTACTTC.

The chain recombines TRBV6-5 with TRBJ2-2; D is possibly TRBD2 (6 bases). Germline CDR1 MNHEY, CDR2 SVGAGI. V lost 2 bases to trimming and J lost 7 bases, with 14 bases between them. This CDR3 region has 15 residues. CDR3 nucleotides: TGTGCCAGCAGTTACGAGTCGCAGGGAGGCGGGGAGCTGTTTTTT. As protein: CASSYESQGGGELFF.

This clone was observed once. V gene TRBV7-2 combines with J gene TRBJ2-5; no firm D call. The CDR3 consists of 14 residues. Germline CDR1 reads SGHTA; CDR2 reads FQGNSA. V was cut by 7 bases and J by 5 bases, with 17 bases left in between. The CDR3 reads CASTRVPGRETQYF. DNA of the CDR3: TGTGCCAGCACCAGAGTCCCCGGTCGGGAGACCCAGTACTTC. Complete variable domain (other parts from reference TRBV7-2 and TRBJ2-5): GAGVSQSPSNKVTEKGKDVELRCDPISGHTALYWYRQSLGQGLEFLIYFQGNSAPDKSGLPSDRFSAERTGGSVSTLTIQRTQQEDSAVYLCASTRVPGRETQYFGPGTRLLVL.

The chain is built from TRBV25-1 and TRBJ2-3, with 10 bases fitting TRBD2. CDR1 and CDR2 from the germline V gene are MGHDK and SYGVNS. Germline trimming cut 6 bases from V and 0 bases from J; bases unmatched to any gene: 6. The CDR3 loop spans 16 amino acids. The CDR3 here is CASSLRTSGSTDTQYF. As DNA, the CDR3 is TGTGCCAGCAGCCTTAGGACTAGCGGTAGCACAGATACGCAGTATTTT.

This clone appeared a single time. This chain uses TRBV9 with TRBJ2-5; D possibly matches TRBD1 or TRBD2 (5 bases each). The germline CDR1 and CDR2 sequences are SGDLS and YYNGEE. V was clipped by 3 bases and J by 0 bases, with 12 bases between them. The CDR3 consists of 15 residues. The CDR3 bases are TGTGCCAGCAGCGATGGGACGGTGTACCAAGAGACCCAGTACTTC. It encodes CASSDGTVYQETQYF.

The CDR3 DNA reads TGTGCCAGCAGTGTGGCAGGGGGCGATCCCCAGCATTTT. Protein sequence: CASSVAGGDPQHF. This chain joins TRBV6-5 and TRBJ1-5, with 8 bases lining up with TRBD1. This CDR3 is 13 amino acids long. Germline V lookup: CDR1 MNHEY, CDR2 SVGAGI. V gave up 5 bases and J gave up 10 bases; unmatched junction bases: 7.

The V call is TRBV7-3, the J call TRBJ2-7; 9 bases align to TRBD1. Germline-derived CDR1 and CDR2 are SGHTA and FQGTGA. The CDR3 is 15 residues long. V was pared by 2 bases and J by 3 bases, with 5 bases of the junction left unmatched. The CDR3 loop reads CASSLGGGQGYEQYF. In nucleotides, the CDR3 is TGTGCCAGCAGCTTAGGTGGGGGACAGGGCTACGAGCAGTACTTC.

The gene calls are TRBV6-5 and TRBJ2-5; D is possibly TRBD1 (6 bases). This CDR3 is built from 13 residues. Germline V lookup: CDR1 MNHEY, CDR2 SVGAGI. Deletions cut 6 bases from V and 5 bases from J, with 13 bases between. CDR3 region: CASRTGSGETQYF. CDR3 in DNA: TGTGCCAGCAGAACAGGGTCGGGCGAGACCCAGTACTTC.

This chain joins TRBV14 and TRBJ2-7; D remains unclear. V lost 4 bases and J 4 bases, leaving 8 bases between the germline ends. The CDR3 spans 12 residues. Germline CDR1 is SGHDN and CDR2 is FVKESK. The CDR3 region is CASSRHLYEQYF. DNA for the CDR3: TGTGCCAGCAGCCGCCACTTATACGAGCAGTACTTC.

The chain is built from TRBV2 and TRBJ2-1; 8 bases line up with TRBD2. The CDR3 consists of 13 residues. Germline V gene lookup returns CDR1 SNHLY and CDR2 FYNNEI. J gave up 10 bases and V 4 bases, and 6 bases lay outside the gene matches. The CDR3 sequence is CASSGAGAQEQFF. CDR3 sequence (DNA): TGTGCCAGCAGTGGAGCGGGAGCTCAAGAGCAGTTCTTC.

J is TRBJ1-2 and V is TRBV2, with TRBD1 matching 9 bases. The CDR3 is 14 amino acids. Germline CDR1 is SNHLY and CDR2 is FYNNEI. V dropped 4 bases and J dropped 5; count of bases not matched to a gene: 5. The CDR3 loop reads CASSAGQGIYGYTF. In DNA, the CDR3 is TGTGCCAGCAGTGCCGGACAGGGGATTTATGGCTACACCTTC.

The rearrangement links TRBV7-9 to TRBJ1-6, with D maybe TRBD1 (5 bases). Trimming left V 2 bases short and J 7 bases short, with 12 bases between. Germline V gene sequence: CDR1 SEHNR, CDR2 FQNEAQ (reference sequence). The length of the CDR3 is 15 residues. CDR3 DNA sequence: TGTGCCAGCAGCTTAACAGACAGCTCCAATTCACCCCTCCACTTT. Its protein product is CASSLTDSSNSPLHF. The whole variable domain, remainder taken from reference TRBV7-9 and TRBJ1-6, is DTGVSQNPRHKITKRGQNVTFRCDPISEHNRLYWYRQTLGQGPEFLTYFQNEAQLEKSRLLSDRFSAERPKGSFSTLEIQRTEQGDSAMYLCASSLTDSSNSPLHFGNGTRLTVT.

DNA for the CDR3: TGTGCCAGCTCACCACAAGGGAATTCAGATACGCAGTATTTT. This encodes CASSPQGNSDTQYF. The V call is TRBV18, the J call TRBJ2-3; D is unresolved. The ends were cut back, 1 base at V and 4 bases at J, with 9 bases in the middle. The CDR3 runs 14 residues. Germline-derived CDR1 and CDR2 are KGHSH and LQKENI.

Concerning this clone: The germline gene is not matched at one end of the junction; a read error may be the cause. In DNA form, the CDR3 reads TGTGCCAGCAGCTTAGGGTCGACAGGCGACTTC. It codes for CASSLGSTGDF. The chain uses TRBV11-3 and TRBJ1-2; D possibly corresponds to TRBD1 (6 bases). This CDR3 is 11 amino acids long. From germline, CDR1 is SGHNT and CDR2 YENEEA.

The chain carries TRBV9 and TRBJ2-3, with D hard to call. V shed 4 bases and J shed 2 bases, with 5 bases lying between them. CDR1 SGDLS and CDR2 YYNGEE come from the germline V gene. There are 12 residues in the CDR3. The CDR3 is CASSRSTDTQYF. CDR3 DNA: TGTGCCAGCAGCCGATCCACAGATACGCAGTATTTT.

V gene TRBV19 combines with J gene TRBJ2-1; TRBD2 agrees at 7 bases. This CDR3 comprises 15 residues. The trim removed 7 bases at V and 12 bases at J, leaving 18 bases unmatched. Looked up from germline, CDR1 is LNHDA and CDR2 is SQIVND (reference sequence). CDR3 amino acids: CASTLYGASGEGQFF. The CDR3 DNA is TGTGCCAGTACCCTATATGGGGCTAGCGGTGAGGGGCAGTTCTTC.

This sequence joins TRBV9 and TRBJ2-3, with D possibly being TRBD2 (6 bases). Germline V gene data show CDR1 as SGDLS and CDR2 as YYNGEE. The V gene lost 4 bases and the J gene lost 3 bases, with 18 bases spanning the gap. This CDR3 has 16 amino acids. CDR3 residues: CASSFDLATGTDTQYF. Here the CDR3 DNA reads TGTGCCAGCAGCTTCGATCTAGCGACGGGAACAGATACGCAGTATTTT.

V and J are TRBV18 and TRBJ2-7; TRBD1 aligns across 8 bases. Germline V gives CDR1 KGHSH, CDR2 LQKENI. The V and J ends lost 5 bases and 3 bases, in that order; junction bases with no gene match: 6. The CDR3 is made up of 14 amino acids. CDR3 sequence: CASSSRTGIYEQYF. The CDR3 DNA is TGTGCCAGCTCATCACGGACAGGGATCTACGAGCAGTACTTC.

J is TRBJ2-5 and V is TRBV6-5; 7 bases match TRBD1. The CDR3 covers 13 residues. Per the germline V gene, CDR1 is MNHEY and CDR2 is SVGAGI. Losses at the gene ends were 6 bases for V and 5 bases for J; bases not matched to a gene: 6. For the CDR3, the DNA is TGTGCCAGCAGCTACGACAGGGAGGAGACCCAGTACTTC. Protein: CASSYDREETQYF.

For the CDR3, the DNA is TGTGCCAGCAGCGTGAGAACAGGGGGCGCAGAGACCCAGTACTTC. This sequence encodes CASSVRTGGAETQYF. The chain couples TRBV9 to TRBJ2-5; TRBD1 agrees at 9 bases. V was clipped by 2 bases and J by 4 bases; unmatched bases: 6. CDR1 and CDR2 from the germline V gene are SGDLS and YYNGEE. The CDR3 has 15 amino acids. Looking up the rest from reference TRBV9 and TRBJ2-5 gives the full variable domain: DSGVTQTPKHLITATGQRVTLRCSPRSGDLSVYWYQQSLDQGLQFLIQYYNGEERAKGNILERFSAQQFPDLHSELNLSSLELGDSALYFCASSVRTGGAETQYFGPGTRLLVL.

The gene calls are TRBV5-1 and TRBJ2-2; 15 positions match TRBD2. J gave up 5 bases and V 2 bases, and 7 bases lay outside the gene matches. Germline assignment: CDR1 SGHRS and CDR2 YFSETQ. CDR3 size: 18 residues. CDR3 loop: CASSFLGLAGGRTGELFF. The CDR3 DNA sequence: TGCGCCAGCAGCTTTCTAGGACTAGCGGGAGGGCGGACCGGGGAGCTGTTTTTT. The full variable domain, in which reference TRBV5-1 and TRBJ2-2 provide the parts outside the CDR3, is KAGVTQTPRYLIKTRGQQVTLSCSPISGHRSVSWYQQTPGQGLQFLFEYFSETQRNKGNFPGRFSGRQFSNSRSEMNVSTLELGDSALYLCASSFLGLAGGRTGELFFGEGSRLTVL.

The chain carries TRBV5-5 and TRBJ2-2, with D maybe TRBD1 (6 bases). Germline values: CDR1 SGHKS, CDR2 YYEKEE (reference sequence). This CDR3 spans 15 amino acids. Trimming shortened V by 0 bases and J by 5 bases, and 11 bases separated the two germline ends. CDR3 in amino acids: CASSLAGVLTGELFF. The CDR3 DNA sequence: TGTGCCAGCAGCTTGGCAGGGGTGTTAACCGGGGAGCTGTTTTTT.

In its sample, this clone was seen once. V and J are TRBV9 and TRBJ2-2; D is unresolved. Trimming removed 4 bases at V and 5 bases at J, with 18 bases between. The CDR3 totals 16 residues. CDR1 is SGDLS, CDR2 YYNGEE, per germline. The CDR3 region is CASSLSGFSPTGELFF. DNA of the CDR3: TGTGCCAGCAGCCTCTCTGGGTTCTCTCCAACCGGGGAGCTGTTTTTT.

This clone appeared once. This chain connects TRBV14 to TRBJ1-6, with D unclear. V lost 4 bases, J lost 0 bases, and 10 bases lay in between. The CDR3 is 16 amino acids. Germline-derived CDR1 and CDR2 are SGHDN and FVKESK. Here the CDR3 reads CASSLQWSSYNSPLHF. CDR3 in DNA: TGTGCCAGCAGCCTACAGTGGAGCTCCTATAATTCACCCCTCCACTTT.

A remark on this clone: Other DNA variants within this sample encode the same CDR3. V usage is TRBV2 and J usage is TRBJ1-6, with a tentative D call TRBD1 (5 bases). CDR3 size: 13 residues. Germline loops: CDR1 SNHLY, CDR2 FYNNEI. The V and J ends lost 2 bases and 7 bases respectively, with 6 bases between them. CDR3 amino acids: CASSEQGNSPLHF. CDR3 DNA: TGTGCCAGCAGTGAACAGGGCAATTCACCCCTCCACTTT.

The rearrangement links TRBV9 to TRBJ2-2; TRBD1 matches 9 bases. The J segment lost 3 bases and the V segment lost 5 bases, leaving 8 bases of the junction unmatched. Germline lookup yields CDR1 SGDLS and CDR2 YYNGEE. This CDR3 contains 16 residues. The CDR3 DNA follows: TGTGCCAGCAGGGGGACAGGGACGTCAGACACCGGGGAGCTGTTTTTT. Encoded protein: CASRGTGTSDTGELFF.